Included here is one T cell receptor beta chain sequence, with context. The antigen is unknown. This CDR3 spans 16 amino acids. Germline V gene sequence: CDR1 DFQATT, CDR2 SNEGSKA (reference sequence). J lost 0 bases, V lost 4 bases, and 8 bases had no gene match. The study left out patients who had uncontrolled infection, other autoimmune disease, pregnancy or lactation. This sample was included in a study of T cells in Graves' hyperthyroidism and ophthalmopathy. For the study at large: Blood was drawn when the patient was first diagnosed and still untreated. Broader study findings: Researchers report that a 13 V-J model separated ophthalmopathy from stable hyperthyroidism.

The source material, RNA transcripts, was used to amplify TCR beta CDR3 regions. The HTBI set primed first-round TCR CDR3 RT-PCR. TCRdb passed the multiplex PCR reads through MiXCR, listing each CDR3 protein once. The sample comprises about 340,000 distinct CDR3 sequences, around 23% of which are singletons, and roughly 52% rests with the top ten. This chain joins TRBV20-1 and TRBJ2-1; 8 positions match TRBD2. Sequencing was carried out using blood. The clonotype originates from a woman aged 45-60 years with Graves' hyperthyroidism. The CDR3 loop is CSAIHHSGVSYNEQFF. The CDR3 DNA reads as TGCAGTGCTATTCACCATAGCGGGGTCTCCTACAATGAGCAGTTCTTC.